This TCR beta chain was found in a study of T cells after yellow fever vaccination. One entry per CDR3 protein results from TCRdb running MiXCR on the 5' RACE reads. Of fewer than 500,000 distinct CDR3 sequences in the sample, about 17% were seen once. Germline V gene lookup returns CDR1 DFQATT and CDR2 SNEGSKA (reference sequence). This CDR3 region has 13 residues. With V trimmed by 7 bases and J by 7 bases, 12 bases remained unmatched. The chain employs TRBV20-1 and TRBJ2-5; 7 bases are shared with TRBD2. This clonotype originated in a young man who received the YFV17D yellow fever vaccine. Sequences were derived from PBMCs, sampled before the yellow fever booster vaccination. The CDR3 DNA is TGCAGTGGCAGAGTTGGCAGGGAGGGGACCCAGTACTTC. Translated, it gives CSGRVGREGTQYF.